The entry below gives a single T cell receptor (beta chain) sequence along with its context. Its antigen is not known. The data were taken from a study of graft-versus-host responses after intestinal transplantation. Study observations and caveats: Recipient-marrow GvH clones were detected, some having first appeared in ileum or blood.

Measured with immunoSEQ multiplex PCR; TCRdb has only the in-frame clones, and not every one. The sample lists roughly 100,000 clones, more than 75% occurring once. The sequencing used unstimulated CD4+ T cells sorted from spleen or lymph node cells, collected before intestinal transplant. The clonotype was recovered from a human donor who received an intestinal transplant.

CDR3 loop: CASSQFLGETQYF. DNA of the CDR3: TGCGCCAGCAGCCAATTTCTGGGTGAGACCCAGTACTTC. The chain employs TRBV4-1 and TRBJ2-5, with unresolved D. Germline CDR1 reads MGHRA; CDR2 reads YSYEKL. V lost 2 bases and J lost 5, with 9 bases in between. This CDR3 has 13 residues.